Listed below are T cell receptor beta chains from one sample, sequenced in a study of Graves' ophthalmopathy and Graves' hyperthyroidism. TCRdb re-called the multiplex PCR reads with MiXCR, one entry per CDR3 protein. Among over a million distinct CDR3 sequences listed, 35% to 40% were seen once. Sequenced material: peripheral blood or thyroid tissue (not recorded which). These receptors all come from an adult man with Graves' hyperthyroidism. The CDR3 runs from the conserved cysteine through the conserved F or W. A D gene is named only where the DNA matches it firmly. Not all rows give a size; the values are once, few, many and, for expanded clones, a class.

v_call: TRBV25-1; clone_size: many; j_call: TRBJ1-5; d_call: NA; cdr3_aa: CASSEFGDAQPQHF; cdr3_nt: TGTGCCAGCAGTGAATTTGGGGATGCTCAGCCCCAGCATTTT
v_call: TRBV7-2; clone_size: NA; j_call: TRBJ2-5; d_call: NA; cdr3_aa: CASRQSLQETQYF; cdr3_nt: TGTGCCAGCAGGCAATCCCTCCAAGAGACCCAGTACTTC
v_call: TRBV10-3; clone_size: NA; j_call: TRBJ1-4; d_call: NA; cdr3_aa: CASSPRGGKLFF; cdr3_nt: TGTGCCAGCAGTCCCCGTGGCGGGAAACTGTTTTTT
v_call: TRBV7-7; clone_size: many; j_call: TRBJ2-5; d_call: NA; cdr3_aa: CASSSETGRRPQYF; cdr3_nt: TGTGCCAGCAGCTCAGAAACGGGACGCAGGCCCCAGTACTTC
v_call: TRBV4-1; clone_size: many; j_call: TRBJ1-1; d_call: NA; cdr3_aa: CASSQVRSRAFF; cdr3_nt: TGCGCCAGCAGCCAAGTGCGTTCTCGAGCTTTCTTT
v_call: TRBV9; clone_size: NA; j_call: TRBJ1-2; d_call: TRBD1; cdr3_aa: CASSVGTGYFGYTF; cdr3_nt: TGTGCCAGCAGCGTGGGGACAGGGTACTTTGGCTACACCTTC
v_call: TRBV4-3; clone_size: many; j_call: TRBJ1-1; d_call: NA; cdr3_aa: CASSQEYRQNTEAFF; cdr3_nt: TGCGCCAGCAGCCAAGAGTACAGACAAAACACTGAAGCTTTCTTT
v_call: TRBV7-9; clone_size: many; j_call: TRBJ1-1; d_call: TRBD1; cdr3_aa: CASSPRTGEEKAFF; cdr3_nt: TGTGCCAGCAGCCCCCGAACAGGGGAGGAGAAAGCTTTCTTT
v_call: TRBV15; clone_size: NA; j_call: TRBJ1-6; d_call: TRBD1; cdr3_aa: CATSSARAQGEHSPLHF; cdr3_nt: TGTGCCACCAGCAGTGCTAGAGCACAGGGGGAGCACTCACCCCTCCACTTT
v_call: TRBV20-1; clone_size: NA; j_call: TRBJ1-1; d_call: TRBD1; cdr3_aa: CSARAVKGAGTEAFF; cdr3_nt: TGCAGTGCTAGAGCCGTTAAGGGGGCGGGCACTGAAGCTTTCTTT
v_call: TRBV7-3; clone_size: NA; j_call: TRBJ2-3; d_call: TRBD2; cdr3_aa: CASSLGLAGDTQYF; cdr3_nt: TGTGCCAGCAGCCTCGGACTAGCGGGAGATACGCAGTATTTT
v_call: TRBV6-2/TRBV6-3; clone_size: few; j_call: TRBJ1-1; d_call: NA; cdr3_aa: CASRYGPGTPEAFF; cdr3_nt: TGTGCCAGCAGGTATGGGCCTGGGACCCCTGAAGCTTTCTTT
v_call: TRBV29-1; clone_size: NA; j_call: TRBJ1-2; d_call: NA; cdr3_aa: CSVEDRSGYTF; cdr3_nt: TGCAGCGTTGAAGATAGATCTGGCTACACCTTC
v_call: TRBV12-3/TRBV12-4; clone_size: NA; j_call: TRBJ1-6; d_call: NA; cdr3_aa: CASSLRRNNSPLHF; cdr3_nt: TGTGCCAGCAGTTTACGCAGGAATAATTCACCCCTCCACTTT
v_call: TRBV29-1; clone_size: NA; j_call: TRBJ2-1; d_call: TRBD2; cdr3_aa: CSAQAGLAGYNEQFF; cdr3_nt: TGCAGCGCCCAAGCTGGACTAGCGGGGTACAATGAGCAGTTCTTC
v_call: TRBV7-9; clone_size: few; j_call: TRBJ1-5; d_call: NA; cdr3_aa: CASSLPGSNQPQHF; cdr3_nt: TGTGCCAGCAGCTTGCCTGGGAGCAATCAGCCCCAGCATTTT
v_call: TRBV20-1; clone_size: NA; j_call: TRBJ1-3; d_call: NA; cdr3_aa: CSVSPSLTGNTIYF; cdr3_nt: TGCAGTGTTAGCCCCTCTCTCACTGGAAACACCATATATTTT
v_call: TRBV10-3; clone_size: once; j_call: TRBJ1-2; d_call: NA; cdr3_aa: CAISEVPGHRKYYGYTF; cdr3_nt: TGTGCCATCAGTGAGGTCCCGGGACATAGAAAGTACTATGGCTACACCTTC
v_call: TRBV15; clone_size: few; j_call: TRBJ2-7; d_call: NA; cdr3_aa: CATSNLTGPGEQYF; cdr3_nt: TGTGCCACCAGTAACCTAACAGGGCCGGGCGAGCAGTACTTC
v_call: TRBV19; clone_size: NA; j_call: TRBJ1-1; d_call: NA; cdr3_aa: CASMEAGTETEAFF; cdr3_nt: TGTGCCAGTATGGAGGCCGGAACAGAAACTGAAGCTTTCTTT
v_call: TRBV7-2; clone_size: NA; j_call: TRBJ1-1; d_call: TRBD1; cdr3_aa: CASSSRDRVEAFF; cdr3_nt: TGTGCCAGCAGCTCCCGGGACAGGGTCGAGGCTTTCTTT
v_call: TRBV2; clone_size: many; j_call: TRBJ1-1; d_call: NA; cdr3_aa: CASSPTDGGEAFF; cdr3_nt: TGTGCCAGCAGTCCTACCGACGGGGGTGAAGCTTTCTTT
v_call: TRBV11-1; clone_size: NA; j_call: TRBJ2-7; d_call: TRBD1; cdr3_aa: CASVPGQGAREQYF; cdr3_nt: TGTGCCAGCGTACCGGGACAGGGGGCGCGCGAGCAGTACTTC
v_call: TRBV29-1; clone_size: NA; j_call: TRBJ2-7; d_call: TRBD2; cdr3_aa: CSVAVGLAGAEQYF; cdr3_nt: TGCAGCGTTGCGGTGGGACTAGCGGGAGCTGAGCAGTACTTC
v_call: TRBV6-1; clone_size: NA; j_call: TRBJ1-1; d_call: NA; cdr3_aa: CASSRLGDRRQAFF; cdr3_nt: TGTGCCAGCAGTCGGCTAGGGGACCGGCGGCAAGCTTTCTTT
v_call: TRBV18; clone_size: NA; j_call: TRBJ2-7; d_call: NA; cdr3_aa: CASSPTGGDSYEQYF; cdr3_nt: TGTGCCAGCTCACCGACAGGAGGGGACTCCTACGAGCAGTACTTC
v_call: TRBV7-2; clone_size: many; j_call: TRBJ2-3; d_call: TRBD1; cdr3_aa: CASSFGQGADTQYF; cdr3_nt: TGTGCCAGCAGCTTCGGACAGGGCGCAGATACGCAGTATTTT
v_call: TRBV6-5; clone_size: few; j_call: TRBJ1-6; d_call: NA; cdr3_aa: CASSLTGFHSPLHF; cdr3_nt: TGTGCCAGCAGTTTAACAGGGTTCCATTCACCCCTCCACTTT
v_call: TRBV10-2; clone_size: few; j_call: TRBJ1-2; d_call: TRBD1; cdr3_aa: CASSEPDRAYVGYTF; cdr3_nt: TGCGCCAGCAGTGAGCCGGACAGGGCATACGTTGGCTACACCTTC
v_call: TRBV2; clone_size: NA; j_call: TRBJ1-1; d_call: TRBD1; cdr3_aa: CASQRTGANTEAFF; cdr3_nt: TGTGCCAGCCAAAGGACAGGAGCGAACACTGAAGCTTTCTTT
v_call: TRBV4-3; clone_size: few; j_call: TRBJ1-4; d_call: NA; cdr3_aa: CASSQDFWGKLFF; cdr3_nt: TGCGCCAGCAGCCAAGATTTCTGGGGAAAACTGTTTTTT
v_call: TRBV7-6; clone_size: many; j_call: TRBJ1-1; d_call: NA; cdr3_aa: CASSTETNTEAFF; cdr3_nt: TGTGCCAGCAGCACCGAGACGAACACTGAAGCTTTCTTT
v_call: TRBV18; clone_size: few; j_call: TRBJ2-5; d_call: NA; cdr3_aa: CASSPGLKYQETQYF; cdr3_nt: TGTGCCAGCTCACCGGGGCTCAAGTACCAAGAGACCCAGTACTTC
v_call: TRBV25-1; clone_size: many; j_call: TRBJ2-7; d_call: TRBD2; cdr3_aa: CASMEAGPNGAQYF; cdr3_nt: TGTGCCAGCATGGAAGCGGGACCCAACGGGGCGCAGTACTTC
v_call: TRBV5-5; clone_size: many; j_call: TRBJ1-2; d_call: NA; cdr3_aa: CASSFPAGYTF; cdr3_nt: TGTGCCAGCAGCTTCCCGGCCGGCTACACCTTC
v_call: TRBV7-2; clone_size: many; j_call: TRBJ1-2; d_call: NA; cdr3_aa: CASSPPGRAYGYTF; cdr3_nt: TGTGCCAGCAGCCCTCCGGGACGGGCCTATGGCTACACCTTC
v_call: TRBV2; clone_size: few; j_call: TRBJ1-1; d_call: NA; cdr3_aa: CASRAGSAEAFF; cdr3_nt: TGTGCCAGCAGGGCAGGGTCCGCTGAAGCTTTCTTT
v_call: TRBV6-5; clone_size: NA; j_call: TRBJ2-5; d_call: NA; cdr3_aa: CASTESGLETQYF; cdr3_nt: TGTGCCAGCACCGAATCAGGTTTAGAGACCCAGTACTTC
v_call: TRBV2; clone_size: NA; j_call: TRBJ2-2; d_call: NA; cdr3_aa: CASTLTGQRELFF; cdr3_nt: TGTGCCAGCACACTAACGGGTCAACGGGAGCTGTTTTTT
v_call: TRBV7-2; clone_size: NA; j_call: TRBJ1-2; d_call: NA; cdr3_aa: CASSPNRESYGYTF; cdr3_nt: TGTGCCAGCAGCCCAAACAGGGAGTCGTATGGCTACACCTTC
v_call: TRBV6-5; clone_size: NA; j_call: TRBJ1-1; d_call: NA; cdr3_aa: CASSYTEGYTEAFF; cdr3_nt: TGTGCCAGCAGTTACACCGAAGGGTACACTGAAGCTTTCTTT
v_call: TRBV5-1; clone_size: NA; j_call: TRBJ1-1; d_call: NA; cdr3_aa: CASSSAGGRMNTEAFF; cdr3_nt: TGCGCCAGCAGCTCCGCTGGGGGTCGGATGAACACTGAAGCTTTCTTT
v_call: TRBV10-1; clone_size: NA; j_call: TRBJ2-2; d_call: TRBD2; cdr3_aa: CASSGTSGSGELFF; cdr3_nt: TGCGCCAGCAGTGGGACTAGCGGTTCCGGGGAGCTGTTTTTT
v_call: TRBV20-1; clone_size: NA; j_call: TRBJ1-3; d_call: NA; cdr3_aa: CSARRGRAGNTIYF; cdr3_nt: TGCAGTGCTAGAAGAGGGCGGGCTGGAAACACCATATATTTT
v_call: TRBV25-1; clone_size: NA; j_call: TRBJ2-2; d_call: NA; cdr3_aa: CASSESAVNTGELLF; cdr3_nt: TGTGCCAGCAGTGAATCGGCGGTGAACACCGGGGAGCTGCTTTTT
v_call: TRBV19; clone_size: NA; j_call: TRBJ1-1; d_call: TRBD1; cdr3_aa: CASRNGQGFVGTEAFF; cdr3_nt: TGTGCCAGTAGAAACGGACAGGGGTTTGTGGGCACTGAAGCTTTCTTT
v_call: TRBV5-5; clone_size: NA; j_call: TRBJ2-2; d_call: TRBD2; cdr3_aa: CASSLGTSENTGELFF; cdr3_nt: TGTGCCAGCAGCCTAGGGACTAGCGAGAACACCGGGGAGCTGTTTTTT
v_call: TRBV25-1; clone_size: NA; j_call: TRBJ2-5; d_call: NA; cdr3_aa: CASNPGTQYF; cdr3_nt: TGTGCCAGCAACCCAGGGACTCAGTACTTC
v_call: TRBV7-9; clone_size: many; j_call: TRBJ2-5; d_call: NA; cdr3_aa: CASSLVGNKQETQYF; cdr3_nt: TGTGCCAGCAGCTTAGTGGGCAACAAACAAGAGACCCAGTACTTC
v_call: TRBV10-3; clone_size: NA; j_call: TRBJ2-7; d_call: NA; cdr3_aa: CASKVPGPYEQYF; cdr3_nt: TGTGCCAGCAAAGTCCCCGGGCCCTACGAGCAGTACTTC
v_call: TRBV7-2; clone_size: many; j_call: TRBJ2-7; d_call: NA; cdr3_aa: CASSAGPGRGEQYF; cdr3_nt: TGTGCCAGCAGCGCTGGGCCGGGCAGGGGCGAGCAGTACTTC
v_call: TRBV7-8; clone_size: many; j_call: TRBJ1-6; d_call: NA; cdr3_aa: CASSLRQGSNNSPLHF; cdr3_nt: TGTGCCAGCAGTCTGCGGCAGGGATCAAATAATTCACCCCTCCACTTT
v_call: TRBV10-3; clone_size: many; j_call: TRBJ1-4; d_call: NA; cdr3_aa: CAISEGQKLFF; cdr3_nt: TGTGCCATCAGTGAGGGACAAAAACTGTTTTTT
v_call: TRBV6-1; clone_size: few; j_call: TRBJ2-2; d_call: TRBD1; cdr3_aa: CASLGRQGNTGELFF; cdr3_nt: TGTGCCAGCCTTGGGAGACAGGGGAACACCGGGGAGCTGTTTTTT
v_call: TRBV5-1; clone_size: NA; j_call: TRBJ2-7; d_call: TRBD1; cdr3_aa: CASTQSGGSFNEQYF; cdr3_nt: TGCGCCAGCACCCAATCAGGGGGTTCGTTCAACGAGCAGTACTTC
v_call: TRBV7-2; clone_size: many; j_call: TRBJ1-3; d_call: TRBD1; cdr3_aa: CASSGGQGPPGVDTIYF; cdr3_nt: TGTGCCAGCAGCGGTGGACAGGGACCCCCGGGCGTAGACACCATATATTTT
v_call: TRBV7-9; clone_size: many; j_call: TRBJ1-1; d_call: NA; cdr3_aa: CASSLSVANTEAFF; cdr3_nt: TGTGCCAGCAGCTTATCGGTTGCGAACACTGAAGCTTTCTTT
v_call: TRBV5-1; clone_size: NA; j_call: TRBJ1-2; d_call: NA; cdr3_aa: CASSLAGTAGTF; cdr3_nt: TGCGCCAGCAGCTTGGCCGGGACGGCGGGCACCTTC
v_call: TRBV5-1; clone_size: NA; j_call: TRBJ1-3; d_call: NA; cdr3_aa: CASSLGTFGNTIYF; cdr3_nt: TGCGCCAGCAGCTTGGGGACATTTGGAAACACCATATATTTT
v_call: TRBV4-2; clone_size: NA; j_call: TRBJ2-7; d_call: NA; cdr3_aa: CASSQDHQGSYREQYF; cdr3_nt: TGTGCCAGCAGCCAAGACCACCAGGGGAGTTATCGGGAGCAGTACTTC